This is a list of T cell receptor beta chains from one sample in a study. TCRdb itself ran the RT-PCR reads through MiXCR, one entry per CDR3 protein. The sample holds about 680,000 distinct CDR3 sequences; 14% are singletons and the top ten take 3.6%. Input material: memory CD4+ T cells from blood. Receptor source: a female donor in good health, serving as a healthy control. Both conserved end residues are part of each CDR3. Fields, in order: J gene, V gene, clone size, D gene, CDR3 DNA, CDR3 protein. A D gene is named only where the DNA matches it firmly. Clone size is stated in some rows and not others, as once, few, many or a class when expanded.

J gene: TRBJ2-7; V gene: TRBV6-2/TRBV6-3; clone size: NA; D gene: TRBD2; CDR3 DNA: TGTGCCAGCACCGTGGCTAGCGGGGGGTACGAGCAGTACTTC; CDR3 protein: CASTVASGGYEQYF
J gene: TRBJ2-1; V gene: TRBV20-1; clone size: many; D gene: NA; CDR3 DNA: TGCAGTGCTAGCAACCCGTCGGGTAACCCCAATGAGCAGTTCTTC; CDR3 protein: CSASNPSGNPNEQFF
J gene: TRBJ2-3; V gene: TRBV9; clone size: NA; D gene: NA; CDR3 DNA: TGTGCCAGCAGCGGCACCCCTATCAACACAGATACGCAGTATTTT; CDR3 protein: CASSGTPINTDTQYF
J gene: TRBJ2-5; V gene: TRBV7-3; clone size: many; D gene: TRBD2; CDR3 DNA: TGTGCCACCTGGGAGGGAAGGCGAGAGACCCAGTACTTC; CDR3 protein: CATWEGRRETQYF
J gene: TRBJ2-6; V gene: TRBV5-8; clone size: few; D gene: NA; CDR3 DNA: TGTGCCAGCAGCCCAGCGACGGGGATATCTGGGGCCAACGTCCTGACTTTC; CDR3 protein: CASSPATGISGANVLTF
J gene: TRBJ2-7; V gene: TRBV20-1; clone size: NA; D gene: TRBD2; CDR3 DNA: TGCAGTGCCCCTCCGACTAGCGGGACTTCAAGAGTGGAGTACTTC; CDR3 protein: CSAPPTSGTSRVEYF
J gene: TRBJ2-1; V gene: TRBV20-1; clone size: NA; D gene: NA; CDR3 DNA: TGCAGTGCTAGCGCCGCACTCCCGAGCTCCTACAATGAGCAGTTCTTC; CDR3 protein: CSASAALPSSYNEQFF
J gene: TRBJ2-1; V gene: TRBV6-2/TRBV6-3; clone size: many; D gene: TRBD2; CDR3 DNA: TGTGCCATCGTAGCGGGAGGGTCCGTGGGACGCAATGAGCAGTTCTTC; CDR3 protein: CAIVAGGSVGRNEQFF
J gene: TRBJ1-1; V gene: TRBV5-5; clone size: few; D gene: NA; CDR3 DNA: TGTGCCAGCAGCAGCTTCAGGGAAGCTTTCTTT; CDR3 protein: CASSSFREAFF
J gene: TRBJ1-1; V gene: TRBV12-3/TRBV12-4; clone size: few; D gene: TRBD1; CDR3 DNA: TGTGCCAGCAGTTTTCGGGACAGGGGAGGAACTGAAGCTTTCTTT; CDR3 protein: CASSFRDRGGTEAFF
J gene: TRBJ1-2; V gene: TRBV20-1; clone size: many; D gene: TRBD1; CDR3 DNA: TGCAGTGCTAGGGAGACAGGGGGTATATCTGGCTACACCTTC; CDR3 protein: CSARETGGISGYTF
J gene: TRBJ2-5; V gene: TRBV10-3; clone size: NA; D gene: NA; CDR3 DNA: TGTGCCATCAGTGAAGGAGAGTGGGAGACCCAGTACTTC; CDR3 protein: CAISEGEWETQYF
J gene: TRBJ2-2; V gene: TRBV7-9; clone size: many; D gene: NA; CDR3 DNA: TGTGCCAGCAGCTTAGGCGCGACCGAATTCGCCGGGGAGCTGTTTTTT; CDR3 protein: CASSLGATEFAGELFF
J gene: TRBJ2-1; V gene: TRBV5-1; clone size: NA; D gene: TRBD1; CDR3 DNA: TGCGCCAGCAGCTTGGAAGGGACAGCTTCCTACAATGAGCAGTTCTTC; CDR3 protein: CASSLEGTASYNEQFF
J gene: TRBJ1-5; V gene: TRBV20-1; clone size: few; D gene: NA; CDR3 DNA: TGCAGTGCCGCACAGGGATGGGGTGGCAATCAGCCCCAGCATTTT; CDR3 protein: CSAAQGWGGNQPQHF
J gene: TRBJ1-2; V gene: TRBV5-5; clone size: many; D gene: NA; CDR3 DNA: TGTGCCAGCAGCTTGGATGCAGGGGACTATGGCTACACCTTC; CDR3 protein: CASSLDAGDYGYTF
J gene: TRBJ2-3; V gene: TRBV10-3; clone size: many; D gene: TRBD2; CDR3 DNA: TGTGCCATCAGTACTAGCGGCGGTACAGATACGCAGTATTTT; CDR3 protein: CAISTSGGTDTQYF
J gene: TRBJ2-5; V gene: TRBV11-2; clone size: few; D gene: NA; CDR3 DNA: TGTGCCAGCAGCTTAGTGGGAGGCCCCTTCGGGGAGACCCAGTACTTC; CDR3 protein: CASSLVGGPFGETQYF
J gene: TRBJ2-2; V gene: TRBV20-1; clone size: NA; D gene: NA; CDR3 DNA: TGCAGTGCGAATCCGGGAGCGGACACCGGGGAGCTGTTTTTT; CDR3 protein: CSANPGADTGELFF
J gene: TRBJ2-2; V gene: TRBV5-5; clone size: NA; D gene: TRBD2; CDR3 DNA: TGTGCCAGCAGCACGACTAGCGGGGGGGGACGGGAGCTGTTTTTT; CDR3 protein: CASSTTSGGGRELFF
J gene: TRBJ2-3; V gene: TRBV28; clone size: NA; D gene: NA; CDR3 DNA: TGTGCCAGCACGCTAGACCAAGATACGCAGTATTTT; CDR3 protein: CASTLDQDTQYF
J gene: TRBJ2-4; V gene: TRBV3-1; clone size: NA; D gene: TRBD1; CDR3 DNA: TGTGCCAGCAGCCAACGAGGACAGGGAGACATTCAGTACTTC; CDR3 protein: CASSQRGQGDIQYF
J gene: TRBJ2-7; V gene: TRBV30; clone size: many; D gene: NA; CDR3 DNA: TGTGCCTGGAGGACACAGGCGCCCTACGAGCAGTACTTC; CDR3 protein: CAWRTQAPYEQYF
J gene: TRBJ2-7; V gene: TRBV20-1; clone size: NA; D gene: TRBD1; CDR3 DNA: TGCAGTGCTCCACGATCGACAGGGGGAGAAAACGAGCAGTACTTC; CDR3 protein: CSAPRSTGGENEQYF
J gene: TRBJ2-2; V gene: TRBV28; clone size: few; D gene: TRBD1; CDR3 DNA: TGTGCCAGCAGTGCAACGTCCGGGACAGGGAACACCGGGGAGCTGTTTTTT; CDR3 protein: CASSATSGTGNTGELFF
J gene: TRBJ2-1; V gene: TRBV20-1; clone size: NA; D gene: NA; CDR3 DNA: TGCAGTGCTAGAGAGGGGAACTCCTACAATGAGCAGTTCTTC; CDR3 protein: CSAREGNSYNEQFF
J gene: TRBJ1-5; V gene: TRBV29-1; clone size: many; D gene: NA; CDR3 DNA: TGCAGCGTTGTCGAGACTTACAATCAGCCCCAGCATTTT; CDR3 protein: CSVVETYNQPQHF
J gene: TRBJ1-2; V gene: TRBV15; clone size: NA; D gene: NA; CDR3 DNA: TGTGCCACCCTTCCGGGCCGGAACACCTTC; CDR3 protein: CATLPGRNTF
J gene: TRBJ2-2; V gene: TRBV7-3; clone size: NA; D gene: TRBD2; CDR3 DNA: TGTGCCAGCAGCTCAATAGCGGGAGGGCCGGGCGGGGAGCTGTTTTTT; CDR3 protein: CASSSIAGGPGGELFF
J gene: TRBJ1-1; V gene: TRBV20-1; clone size: few; D gene: NA; CDR3 DNA: TGCAGTGCTAGAGAATCCGGACAGACGAACACTGAAGCTTTCTTT; CDR3 protein: CSARESGQTNTEAFF
J gene: TRBJ2-2; V gene: TRBV20-1; clone size: many; D gene: NA; CDR3 DNA: TGCAGTGCCATCCGGAGTTATACTTCTGGGGAGCTGTTTTTT; CDR3 protein: CSAIRSYTSGELFF
J gene: TRBJ1-3; V gene: TRBV4-1; clone size: few; D gene: NA; CDR3 DNA: TGCGCCAGCAGCCAAGGGCCCGTTTTGGAAAACACCATATATTTT; CDR3 protein: CASSQGPVLENTIYF
J gene: TRBJ2-5; V gene: TRBV5-1; clone size: NA; D gene: TRBD1; CDR3 DNA: TGCGCCAGCAGCCCGACAGGGGGCGAAGGGGAGACCCAGTACTTC; CDR3 protein: CASSPTGGEGETQYF
J gene: TRBJ2-5; V gene: TRBV6-2/TRBV6-3; clone size: many; D gene: TRBD1; CDR3 DNA: TGTGCCAGCAGTTACGGGACAGGAAGCATAGAGACCCAGTACTTC; CDR3 protein: CASSYGTGSIETQYF
J gene: TRBJ2-7; V gene: TRBV20-1; clone size: many; D gene: NA; CDR3 DNA: TGCAGTGCTAGAGTCGCCAGCTTCTACGAGCAGTACTTC; CDR3 protein: CSARVASFYEQYF
J gene: TRBJ2-3; V gene: TRBV24-1; clone size: few; D gene: TRBD1; CDR3 DNA: TGTGCCACCAGTGATGCACAGGGGTACCCAGATACGCAGTATTTT; CDR3 protein: CATSDAQGYPDTQYF
J gene: TRBJ2-4; V gene: TRBV11-2; clone size: few; D gene: NA; CDR3 DNA: TGTGCCAGCAGCTTAATGGCAGGGGCTGGGGACATTCAGTACTTC; CDR3 protein: CASSLMAGAGDIQYF
J gene: TRBJ2-7; V gene: TRBV27; clone size: NA; D gene: TRBD1; CDR3 DNA: TGTGCCAGCAAAGGGGACAGAAGGGAGCAGTACTTC; CDR3 protein: CASKGDRREQYF
J gene: TRBJ2-2; V gene: TRBV5-1; clone size: NA; D gene: TRBD2; CDR3 DNA: TGCGCCAGCGGGGGGGGTGGCCCGAACACCGGGGAGCTGTTTTTT; CDR3 protein: CASGGGGPNTGELFF
J gene: TRBJ2-2; V gene: TRBV29-1; clone size: many; D gene: NA; CDR3 DNA: TGCAGCGTAGACTACTCTAACACCGGGGAGCTGTTTTTT; CDR3 protein: CSVDYSNTGELFF
J gene: TRBJ2-3; V gene: TRBV7-2; clone size: NA; D gene: TRBD1; CDR3 DNA: TGTGCCAGCAGCTACGACAGGGTGACAGGTACGCAGTATTTT; CDR3 protein: CASSYDRVTGTQYF
J gene: TRBJ2-6; V gene: TRBV6-1; clone size: NA; D gene: NA; CDR3 DNA: TGTGCCAGCAGTGATGCGTGGAGGGGGTCTGGGGCCAACGTCCTGACTTTC; CDR3 protein: CASSDAWRGSGANVLTF
J gene: TRBJ1-2; V gene: TRBV27; clone size: few; D gene: NA; CDR3 DNA: TGTGCCAGCAGTTTATTCTCCAGTTACCTCTCTAACTATGGCTACACCTTC; CDR3 protein: CASSLFSSYLSNYGYTF
J gene: TRBJ1-6; V gene: TRBV19; clone size: NA; D gene: TRBD1; CDR3 DNA: TGTGCCAGTAGTACAAGACAGGGGACGAGAGATTCACCCCTCCACTTT; CDR3 protein: CASSTRQGTRDSPLHF
J gene: TRBJ2-7; V gene: TRBV18; clone size: NA; D gene: TRBD1; CDR3 DNA: TGTGCCAGCTCACCCCCTGCTAGGACAGGGGGCAAACCGTACTTC; CDR3 protein: CASSPPARTGGKPYF
J gene: TRBJ1-2; V gene: TRBV5-4; clone size: NA; D gene: NA; CDR3 DNA: TGTGCCAGCAGTTCGAACCGTCAGGGAGAGGACTATGGCTACACCTTC; CDR3 protein: CASSSNRQGEDYGYTF